Below are 19 T cell receptor beta chains sequenced from a single sample in a study of blood T cells in healthy people across ages. It was with a sample-barcoded 5' primer and a J-beta primer mix that a second PCR of roughly 6 to 11 cycles was run. TCRdb passed the 5' RACE reads through MiXCR, listing each CDR3 protein once. This table has over a million distinct CDR3 sequences, 40% to 50% appearing once. Specimen: blood. These receptors all stem from an older woman in good health.

The chain employs TRBV5-1 and TRBJ1-6, with D unresolved. The CDR3 sequence is 13 residues long. The V gene's germline CDR1 is SGHRS and CDR2 YFSETQ. Trimming stripped 0 bases from V and 10 bases from J, with 8 bases between. The CDR3, as DNA: TGCGCCAGCAGCTTGGACAGCAACTCACCCCTCCACTTT. Protein: CASSLDSNSPLHF.

This clonotype was seen only a few times. V usage is TRBV10-3 and J usage is TRBJ2-7; D possibly matches TRBD1 or TRBD2 (5 bases each). The germline V gene encodes CDR1 ENHRY and CDR2 SYGVKD. With 2 bases removed from V and 7 bases from J, the gap between germline ends came to 18 bases. The CDR3 covers 15 residues. CDR3 residues: CAISEELARGGEQYF. CDR3 DNA: TGTGCCATCAGTGAGGAGCTAGCTAGGGGCGGGGAGCAGTACTTC.

The chain couples TRBV9 to TRBJ2-7, with D possibly being TRBD2 (6 bases). There are 15 residues in the CDR3. Trimming removed 0 bases at V and 4 bases at J, with 14 bases between. Germline V gene lookup returns CDR1 SGDLS and CDR2 YYNGEE. The CDR3 bases are TGTGCCAGCAGCGTAGGGGTCGGGAGCCCATACGAGCAGTACTTC. Its translation: CASSVGVGSPYEQYF.

This clonotype was detected once. The chain combines TRBV20-1 with TRBJ2-7, with TRBD2 as a possible D gene (6 bases). The V and J ends lost 6 bases and 3 bases respectively, with 9 bases between them. Germline CDR1 and CDR2: DFQATT and SNEGSKA (reference sequence). The CDR3 sequence is 11 residues long. CDR3 residues: CSAREYYEQYF. The CDR3 DNA follows: TGCAGTGCCCGGGAGTACTACGAGCAGTACTTC.

As concerns this clonotype: One junction end disagrees with the germline gene, perhaps due to a read error. The V call is TRBV28, the J call TRBJ2-6; 9 positions agree with TRBD2. The CDR3 is 22 amino acids. Germline V lookup: CDR1 MDHEN, CDR2 SYDVKM. CDR3 protein: CASSWNPAAEAGGLSGANILTF. The CDR3 region has the DNA TGTGCCAGCAGTTGGAACCCGGCGGCGGAAGCGGGAGGTCTCTCTGGGGCCAACATCCTGACTTTC.

This sequence joins TRBV10-1 and TRBJ2-3, with 10 bases that match TRBD1. Germline trimming cut 7 bases from V and 2 bases from J; bases unmatched to any gene: 6. The CDR3 spans 15 residues. Looked up from germline, CDR1 is WNHNN and CDR2 is SYGVQD (reference sequence). CDR3 bases: TGCGCCAGCAAGCCGGGACAGGGGAACACAGATACGCAGTATTTT. Translation: CASKPGQGNTDTQYF.

This clonotype is classed as medium-sized (0.01 to 0.1%). The V and J genes are TRBV6-6 and TRBJ1-5; the D gene is possibly TRBD1 (5 bases). Germline loops: CDR1 MNHNY, CDR2 SVGAGI (reference sequence). V was clipped by 5 bases and J by 0 bases, with 11 bases between them. The CDR3 is made up of 15 amino acids. The DNA of the CDR3 is TGTGCCAGCAGTCACGGGACGGCTAGCAATCAGCCCCAGCATTTT. It translates to CASSHGTASNQPQHF.

This chain connects TRBV10-3 to TRBJ2-1; 9 bases are a match to TRBD1. The end of the DNA is better explained by TRBJ2-7, so the J call may be wrong. Germline V gene data show CDR1 as ENHRY and CDR2 as SYGVKD. CDR3 length: 11 amino acids. DNA of the CDR3: TGTGCCACCGACAGGGGGGGGGAGCAGTACTTC. This sequence encodes CATDRGGEQYF.

This clonotype was found a few times. This chain connects TRBV4-3 to TRBJ2-6, with TRBD1 as a possible D gene (5 bases). Trimming shortened V by 3 bases and J by 2 bases, and 5 bases separated the two germline ends. Germline CDR1 is LGHNA and CDR2 is YSLEER. This CDR3 has 14 amino acids. The CDR3: CASSQTAGANVLTF. The CDR3 DNA is TGCGCCAGCAGCCAGACAGCTGGGGCCAACGTCCTGACTTTC.

This clonotype showed up many times. The V and J genes are TRBV29-1 and TRBJ2-5; the D is unclear. This CDR3 spans 15 amino acids. Germline CDR1 reads SQVTM; CDR2 reads ANQGSEA. Trimming pared 1 base from V and 5 bases from J, leaving 17 bases between. The CDR3 loop reads CSVEADRIVSETQYF. CDR3 nucleotide sequence: TGCAGCGTTGAAGCCGATAGAATAGTCTCTGAGACCCAGTACTTC.

The gene calls are TRBV6-2 or TRBV6-3 and TRBJ2-5, with 8 bases aligning to TRBD2. The V and J ends lost 4 bases and 11 bases, in that order; junction bases with no gene match: 12. The V gene's germline CDR1 is MNHEY and CDR2 SVGEGT. The CDR3 covers 14 residues. CDR3 bases: TGTGCCAGCAGTTTGGCCGGGACTAGGAGTGAGCAGTACTTC. It specifies CASSLAGTRSEQYF.

This clonotype has at least ten counts. The rearrangement uses TRBV6-2 or TRBV6-3 and TRBJ2-1; TRBD1 matches 8 bases. The CDR3 loop spans 17 amino acids. V dropped 1 base and J dropped 6; count of bases not matched to a gene: 11. Germline loops: CDR1 MNHEY, CDR2 SVGEGT. CDR3 loop: CASSYFRGRLLRNEQFF. The CDR3, as DNA: TGTGCCAGCAGTTACTTCAGGGGGCGCCTCCTACGCAATGAGCAGTTCTTC.

This clonotype was observed a handful of times. DNA of the CDR3: TGTGCCAGCAGTTTATTTAGCGGGAGGGCGTACGAGCAGTACTTC. This encodes CASSLFSGRAYEQYF. The chain is built from TRBV27 and TRBJ2-5, with 11 bases aligning to TRBD2. The closer fit of TRBJ2-7 to the DNA end suggests the J call may be wrong. Germline loops: CDR1 MNHEY, CDR2 SMNVEV (reference sequence). CDR3 length: 15 residues.

V and J are TRBV10-3 and TRBJ2-3, with 8 bases lining up with TRBD2. Trimming cost V 7 bases and J 4 bases; bases outside gene matches: 4. The CDR3 is 13 amino acids. Germline-derived CDR1 and CDR2 are ENHRY and SYGVKD. CDR3: CAIISGGADTQYF. CDR3 DNA sequence: TGTGCCATCATCTCGGGAGGGGCAGATACGCAGTATTTT.

This clonotype was counted only a few times. V is TRBV6-5 and J is TRBJ2-1; a weak D match, TRBD2 (5 bases). The CDR3 length is 11 residues. Germline CDR1 reads MNHEY; CDR2 reads SVGAGI. Trimming shortened V by 5 bases and J by 10 bases, and 9 bases separated the two germline ends. The CDR3 protein is CASSTGMEQFF. CDR3 sequence (DNA): TGTGCCAGCAGTACCGGGATGGAGCAGTTCTTC.

The table lists this clonotype with a few counts. The V gene is TRBV27, the J gene TRBJ2-1; TRBD2 matches at 12 bases. Germline trimming cut 3 bases from V and 8 bases from J; bases unmatched to any gene: 8. Germline V CDR1 and CDR2: MNHEY, SMNVEV (reference sequence). The CDR3 is made up of 16 amino acids. The CDR3 DNA is TGTGCCAGCAGTTTGACCCGGACTAGCGGGATGTATGAGCAGTTCTTC. Its protein is CASSLTRTSGMYEQFF.

This clonotype has only a few counts. The chain carries TRBV7-8 and TRBJ1-5; no clear D gene. CDR3 length: 15 amino acids. V was clipped by 2 bases and J by 4 bases, with 12 bases between them. Germline loops: CDR1 SGHVS, CDR2 FQNEAQ. The CDR3 here is CASSLSANQNQPQHF. CDR3 nucleotide sequence: TGTGCCAGCAGCTTATCAGCGAACCAGAATCAGCCCCAGCATTTT.

Points on this clonotype: A much more abundant neighbour one base away suggests this may be a read error. The V gene is TRBV5-1, the J gene TRBJ2-5, with 7 bases matching TRBD2. The assigned J gene may be wrong: the sequence end matches TRBJ2-7 better. CDR1 and CDR2 (germline): SGHRS, YFSETQ. This CDR3 comprises 16 residues. For the CDR3, the DNA is TGCGCCAGCAACTTGGAGGAGGGTGGCGGGAGCCTCGAGCAGTACTTC. The encoded protein is CASNLEEGGGSLEQYF.

This chain links TRBV7-6 with TRBJ2-3; D gene uncertain. The CDR3 contains 13 residues. V lost 4 bases, J lost 8 bases, and 13 bases lay in between. Germline lookup yields CDR1 SGHVS and CDR2 FNYEAQ. The CDR3 region is CASSSTKKGTQYF. The CDR3 coding sequence is TGTGCCAGCAGCTCAACCAAAAAGGGTACGCAGTATTTT.